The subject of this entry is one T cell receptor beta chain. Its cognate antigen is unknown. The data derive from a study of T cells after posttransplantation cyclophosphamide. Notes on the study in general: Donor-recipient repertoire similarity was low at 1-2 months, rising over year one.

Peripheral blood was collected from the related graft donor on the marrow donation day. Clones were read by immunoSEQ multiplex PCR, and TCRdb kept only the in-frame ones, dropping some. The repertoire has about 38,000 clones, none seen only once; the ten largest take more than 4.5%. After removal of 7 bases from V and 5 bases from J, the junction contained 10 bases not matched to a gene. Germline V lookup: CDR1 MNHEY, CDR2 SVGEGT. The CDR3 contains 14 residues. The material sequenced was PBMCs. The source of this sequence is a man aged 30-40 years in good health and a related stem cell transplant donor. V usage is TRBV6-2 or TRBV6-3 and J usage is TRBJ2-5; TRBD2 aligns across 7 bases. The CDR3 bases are TGTGCCAGCACTTCCCGAGCGGGGACGGAGACCCAGTACTTC. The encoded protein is CASTSRAGTETQYF.